The rows below give T cell receptor beta chains drawn from one sample of a study of identical twins. TCRdb analysed the 5' RACE reads with MiXCR anew, one entry per CDR3 protein. The sample has approximately 410,000 distinct CDR3 sequences; approximately 18% are singletons. The sample comprised naive T cells sorted from blood. These receptors all come from a middle-aged man in good health. Each CDR3 is given with its conserved first and last residue. The D gene is left open where the match is weak. Rows give clone size only sometimes, using once, few, many, or a class for an expanded clone.

V gene	J gene	D gene	clone size	CDR3 DNA	CDR3 protein
TRBV10-3	TRBJ1-4	TRBD1	many	TGTGCCATCAGTGATAACGACAGGGGGCGAAGGGAAAAACTGTTTTTT	CAISDNDRGRREKLFF
TRBV15	TRBJ2-5	NA	many	TGTGCCACCAGCAGAGTGGGATACAAAGAGACCCAGTACTTC	CATSRVGYKETQYF
TRBV24-1	TRBJ1-1	NA	many	TGTGCCACCAGTGGCCCGGGGCCAGAAGCTTTCTTT	CATSGPGPEAFF
TRBV18	TRBJ2-3	NA	once	TGTGCCAGCCGCAGAGCCAACAGGGAGGAAGCAGATACGCAGTATTTT	CASRRANREEADTQYF
TRBV20-1	TRBJ2-2	NA	many	TGCAGTGCTATTGGACAGAACACCGGGGAGCTGTTTTTT	CSAIGQNTGELFF
TRBV5-6	TRBJ1-5	NA	NA	TGTGCCAGCAGCTTGGGGGGGTTGTCGGCTCAGCCCCAGCATTTT	CASSLGGLSAQPQHF
TRBV7-3	TRBJ2-1	NA	NA	TGTGCCAGCAGCTTCGGGGGTCACGTTAGCTCCTACAATGAGCAGTTCTTC	CASSFGGHVSSYNEQFF
TRBV6-5	TRBJ2-3	NA	few	TGTGCCAGCAGTTACTCTAGCCGCTCTAGCACAGATACGCAGTATTTT	CASSYSSRSSTDTQYF
TRBV10-3	TRBJ1-2	NA	many	TGTGCCATCAGTGAGTCGGTTCAGGGGACGAGTGGCTACACCTTC	CAISESVQGTSGYTF
TRBV21-1	TRBJ2-7	NA	few	TGTGCCAGCAGCAAAGAGAGGCCGGGACGGAACACCTACGAGCAGTACTTC	CASSKERPGRNTYEQYF
TRBV10-3	TRBJ2-7	NA	NA	TGTGCCATCGGCGGGGGCCCCACCTACGAGCAGTACTTC	CAIGGGPTYEQYF
TRBV12-3/TRBV12-4	TRBJ2-3	NA	few	TGTGCCAGCAGTTTAGACCCAGCTACGCAGTATTTT	CASSLDPATQYF
TRBV6-2/TRBV6-3	TRBJ2-2	NA	many	TGTGCCAGCAATAGCCCCGTGACCCCGGAGCTGTTTTTT	CASNSPVTPELFF
TRBV29-1	TRBJ1-1	NA	few	TGCAGCGTGGGACAACTGAGGGCTAACACTGAAGCTTTCTTT	CSVGQLRANTEAFF
TRBV7-9	TRBJ1-6	NA	many	TGTGCCAGCAGCCCCGCGGCGCTGGTTAATTCACCCCTCCACTTT	CASSPAALVNSPLHF
TRBV6-1	TRBJ2-3	NA	NA	TGTGCCAGCAGTCCAGGGTATCCTACAGATACGCAGTATTTT	CASSPGYPTDTQYF
TRBV28	TRBJ1-6	TRBD1	NA	TGTGCCAGCAGTTTATTAGGACAGGGAGTGTCACCCCTCCACTTT	CASSLLGQGVSPLHF
TRBV20-1	TRBJ2-1	NA	NA	TGCAGTGCCAGCCGGGTGGGTGAGCAGTTCTTC	CSASRVGEQFF
TRBV20-1	TRBJ1-6	NA	NA	TGCAGTGCTAGTTCCAGAGAGCAGTATAATTCACCCCTCCACTTT	CSASSREQYNSPLHF
TRBV5-5	TRBJ2-5	NA	NA	TGTGCCAGCAGCTTGGTTGGAGCGATGAGCGAGACCCAGTACTTC	CASSLVGAMSETQYF
TRBV28	TRBJ2-1	NA	NA	TGTGCCAGCAGTACCCCGGGGAGTGAGCAGTTCTTC	CASSTPGSEQFF
TRBV29-1	TRBJ2-3	TRBD2	NA	TGCAGCGTTGAAGAGTTCCCTAGCGGGGGTGGGGGCACAGATACGCAGTATTTT	CSVEEFPSGGGGTDTQYF
TRBV5-1	TRBJ2-1	NA	NA	TGCGCCAGCAGCGTGGGACTCAGGAATGAGCAGTTCTTC	CASSVGLRNEQFF
TRBV20-1	TRBJ2-7	TRBD2	NA	TGCAGTGCTAGCGGACTAGCGGGACCCTACGAGCAGTACTTC	CSASGLAGPYEQYF
TRBV20-1	TRBJ2-1	NA	many	TGCAGTGCGAACCGGGGCCACAATGAGCAGTTCTTC	CSANRGHNEQFF
TRBV12-3/TRBV12-4	TRBJ1-2	TRBD1	NA	TGTGCCAGCAGTTTGGGACAGGGGGGGTGGTGGAACTATGGCTACACCTTC	CASSLGQGGWWNYGYTF
TRBV7-3	TRBJ2-7	NA	NA	TGTGCCAGCAGCTTAACAGGGGCCACCGCCGAGCAGTACTTC	CASSLTGATAEQYF
TRBV5-6	TRBJ1-1	TRBD1	NA	TGTGCCAGCAGCCACAAGGGGGCGAAGGACACTGAAGCTTTCTTT	CASSHKGAKDTEAFF
TRBV20-1	TRBJ2-7	TRBD1	few	TGCAGTGCCACGGACAGGGACCAGACCTACGAGCAGTACTTC	CSATDRDQTYEQYF
TRBV21-1	TRBJ2-6	NA	NA	TGTGCCAGCAGCAAAGGGGGTAATGGGGCCAACGTCCTGACTTTC	CASSKGGNGANVLTF
TRBV13	TRBJ2-7	NA	NA	TGTGCCAGCAGCTTAGAGGAGGGGGACGAGCAGTACTTC	CASSLEEGDEQYF
TRBV7-9	TRBJ2-3	NA	few	TGTGCCAGCAGCTTAGTTAGCGGAGCCACAGATACGCAGTATTTT	CASSLVSGATDTQYF
TRBV20-1	TRBJ2-7	TRBD2	NA	TGCAGTGCTTACGGACTAGCGGGAGGTCGCGAGCAGTACTTC	CSAYGLAGGREQYF
TRBV20-1	TRBJ2-1	NA	many	TGCAGTGCGAGGTCCTCTGAGGCGGGGTGGTCCTACAATGAGCAGTTCTTC	CSARSSEAGWSYNEQFF
TRBV7-9	TRBJ2-1	NA	NA	TGTGCCAGCAGCTTAGTCATGGGGATCTACAATGAGCAGTTCTTC	CASSLVMGIYNEQFF